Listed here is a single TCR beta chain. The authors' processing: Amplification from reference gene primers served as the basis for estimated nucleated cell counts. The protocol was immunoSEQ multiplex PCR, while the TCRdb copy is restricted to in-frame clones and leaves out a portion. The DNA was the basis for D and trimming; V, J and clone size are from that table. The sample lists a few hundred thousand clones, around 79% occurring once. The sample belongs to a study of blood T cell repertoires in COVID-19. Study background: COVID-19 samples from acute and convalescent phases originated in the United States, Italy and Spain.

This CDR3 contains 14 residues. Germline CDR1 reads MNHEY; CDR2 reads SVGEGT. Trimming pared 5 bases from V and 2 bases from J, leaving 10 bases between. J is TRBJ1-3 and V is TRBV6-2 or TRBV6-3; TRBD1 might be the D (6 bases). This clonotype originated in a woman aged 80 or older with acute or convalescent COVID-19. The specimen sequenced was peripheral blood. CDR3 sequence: CASSLQGTGNTIYF. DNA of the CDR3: TGTGCCAGCAGTCTCCAGGGGACTGGAAACACCATATATTTT.